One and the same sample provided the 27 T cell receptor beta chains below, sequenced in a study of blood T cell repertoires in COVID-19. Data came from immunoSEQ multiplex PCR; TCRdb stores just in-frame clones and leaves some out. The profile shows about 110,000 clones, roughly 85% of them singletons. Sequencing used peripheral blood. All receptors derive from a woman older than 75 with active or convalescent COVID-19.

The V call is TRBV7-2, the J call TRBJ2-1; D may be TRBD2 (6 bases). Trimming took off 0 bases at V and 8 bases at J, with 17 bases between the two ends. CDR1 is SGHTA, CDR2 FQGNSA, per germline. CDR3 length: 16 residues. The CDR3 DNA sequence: TGTGCCAGCAGCTTAGCCGGGACTGTTTCCCCCCATGAGCAGTTCTTC. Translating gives CASSLAGTVSPHEQFF.

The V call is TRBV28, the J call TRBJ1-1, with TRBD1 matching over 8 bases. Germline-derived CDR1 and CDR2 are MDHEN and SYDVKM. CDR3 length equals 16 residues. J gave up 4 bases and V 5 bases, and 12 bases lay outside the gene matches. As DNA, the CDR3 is TGTGCCAGCAGTCGCCCACCGGGACAGGCGTCCACTGAAGCTTTCTTT. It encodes CASSRPPGQASTEAFF.

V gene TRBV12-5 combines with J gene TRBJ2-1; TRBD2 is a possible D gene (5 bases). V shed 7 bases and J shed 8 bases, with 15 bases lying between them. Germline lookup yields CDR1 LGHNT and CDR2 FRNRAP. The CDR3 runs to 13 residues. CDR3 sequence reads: CASVAGRLDEQFF. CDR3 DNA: TGTGCTAGTGTTGCGGGCCGGTTAGATGAGCAGTTCTTC.

CDR3 nucleotide sequence: TGCAGTGCTAGTGCCGGGAATAGCTACGAGCAGTACTTC. This gives the protein CSASAGNSYEQYF. The chain is built from TRBV20-1 and TRBJ2-7, with D possibly TRBD2 on 5 matching bases. Trimming pared 3 bases from V and 3 bases from J, leaving 12 bases between. The CDR3 runs 13 residues. Germline V gene data show CDR1 as DFQATT and CDR2 as SNEGSKA (reference sequence).

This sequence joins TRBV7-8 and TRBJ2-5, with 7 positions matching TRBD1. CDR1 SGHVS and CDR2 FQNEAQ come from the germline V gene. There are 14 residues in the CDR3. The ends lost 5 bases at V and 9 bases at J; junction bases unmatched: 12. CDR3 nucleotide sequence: TGTGCCAGCAGCCTAAGACAGGGCCTCTTGTCCCAGTACTTC. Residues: CASSLRQGLLSQYF.

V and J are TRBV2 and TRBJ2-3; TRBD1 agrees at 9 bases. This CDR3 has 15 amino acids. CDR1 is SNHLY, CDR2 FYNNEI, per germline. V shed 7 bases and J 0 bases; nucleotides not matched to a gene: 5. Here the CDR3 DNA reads TGTGCCAGCATTGCCGGGACAGGGAGCACAGATACGCAGTATTTT. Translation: CASIAGTGSTDTQYF.

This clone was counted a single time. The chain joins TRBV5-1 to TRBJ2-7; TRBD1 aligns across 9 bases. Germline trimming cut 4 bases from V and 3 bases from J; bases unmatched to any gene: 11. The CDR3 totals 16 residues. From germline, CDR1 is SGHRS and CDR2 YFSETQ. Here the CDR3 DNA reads TGCGCCAGCAGCCCAGGCCTGGACAGGGGCAGCTACGAGCAGTACTTC. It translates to CASSPGLDRGSYEQYF.

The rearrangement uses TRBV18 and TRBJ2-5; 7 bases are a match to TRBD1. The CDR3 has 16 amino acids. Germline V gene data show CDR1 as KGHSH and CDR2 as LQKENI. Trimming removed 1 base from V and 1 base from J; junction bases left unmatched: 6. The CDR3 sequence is CASSPQRQGFQETQYF. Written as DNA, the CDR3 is TGTGCCAGCTCACCACAACGACAGGGATTCCAAGAGACCCAGTACTTC.

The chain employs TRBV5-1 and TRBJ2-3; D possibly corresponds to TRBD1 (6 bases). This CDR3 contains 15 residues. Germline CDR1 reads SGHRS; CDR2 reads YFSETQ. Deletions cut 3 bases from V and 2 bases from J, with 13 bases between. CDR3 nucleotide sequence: TGCGCCAGCAGCTACCGGACAGAAGACACAGATACGCAGTATTTT. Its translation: CASSYRTEDTDTQYF.

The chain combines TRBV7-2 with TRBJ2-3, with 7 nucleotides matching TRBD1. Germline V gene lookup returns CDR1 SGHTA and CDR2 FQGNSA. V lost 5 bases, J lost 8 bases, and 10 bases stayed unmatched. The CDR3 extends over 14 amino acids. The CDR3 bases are TGTGCCAGCAGCACACGTCAGGGACAGTTTACGCAGTATTTT. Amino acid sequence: CASSTRQGQFTQYF. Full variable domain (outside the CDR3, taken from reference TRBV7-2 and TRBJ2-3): GAGVSQSPSNKVTEKGKDVELRCDPISGHTALYWYRQSLGQGLEFLIYFQGNSAPDKSGLPSDRFSAERTGGSVSTLTIQRTQQEDSAVYLCASSTRQGQFTQYFGPGTRLTVL.

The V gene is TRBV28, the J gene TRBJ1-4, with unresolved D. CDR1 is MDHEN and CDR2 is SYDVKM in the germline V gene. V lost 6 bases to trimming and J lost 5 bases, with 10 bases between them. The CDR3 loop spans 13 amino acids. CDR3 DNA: TGTGCCAGCAGCCGCGGAGGGAATGAAAAACTGTTTTTT. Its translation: CASSRGGNEKLFF.

The CDR3 DNA reads as TGTGCCATCGGGACTCCGACTGGCCTCTCTGGGGCCAACGTCCTGACTTTC. Residues: CAIGTPTGLSGANVLTF. The chain recombines TRBV10-3 with TRBJ2-6; weak D call: TRBD2 (6 bases). Germline V gene data show CDR1 as ENHRY and CDR2 as SYGVKD. With 8 bases removed from V and 0 bases from J, the gap between germline ends came to 17 bases. The CDR3 runs to 17 residues.

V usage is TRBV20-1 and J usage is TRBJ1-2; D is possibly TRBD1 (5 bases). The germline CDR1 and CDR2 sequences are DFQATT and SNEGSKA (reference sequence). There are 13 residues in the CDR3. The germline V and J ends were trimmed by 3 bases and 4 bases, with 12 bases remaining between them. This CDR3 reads CSASTGTAYGYTF. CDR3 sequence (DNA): TGCAGTGCTAGTACAGGTACCGCCTATGGCTACACCTTC.

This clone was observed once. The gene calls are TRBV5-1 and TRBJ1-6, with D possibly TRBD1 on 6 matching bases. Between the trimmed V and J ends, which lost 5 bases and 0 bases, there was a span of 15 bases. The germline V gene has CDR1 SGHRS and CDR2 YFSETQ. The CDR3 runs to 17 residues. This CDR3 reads CASRPGTPSSYNSPLHF. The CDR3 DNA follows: TGCGCCAGCAGACCCGGGACACCGAGCTCCTATAATTCACCCCTCCACTTT. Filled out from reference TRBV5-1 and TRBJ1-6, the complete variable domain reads KAGVTQTPRYLIKTRGQQVTLSCSPISGHRSVSWYQQTPGQGLQFLFEYFSETQRNKGNFPGRFSGRQFSNSRSEMNVSTLELGDSALYLCASRPGTPSSYNSPLHFGNGTRLTVT.

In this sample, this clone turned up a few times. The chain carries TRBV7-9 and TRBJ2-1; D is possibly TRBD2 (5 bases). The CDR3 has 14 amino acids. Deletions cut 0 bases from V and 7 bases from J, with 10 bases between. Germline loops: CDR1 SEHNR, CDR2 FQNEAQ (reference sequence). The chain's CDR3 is CASSLAWRLNEQFF. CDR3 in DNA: TGTGCCAGCAGCTTAGCGTGGAGGTTGAATGAGCAGTTCTTC.

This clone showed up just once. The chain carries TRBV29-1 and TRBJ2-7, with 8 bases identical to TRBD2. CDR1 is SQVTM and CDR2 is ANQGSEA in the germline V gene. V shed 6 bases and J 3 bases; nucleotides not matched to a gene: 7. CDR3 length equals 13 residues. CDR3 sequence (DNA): TGCAGCGTCGCGAGCGGGAGAGGCTACGAGCAGTACTTC. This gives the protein CSVASGRGYEQYF.

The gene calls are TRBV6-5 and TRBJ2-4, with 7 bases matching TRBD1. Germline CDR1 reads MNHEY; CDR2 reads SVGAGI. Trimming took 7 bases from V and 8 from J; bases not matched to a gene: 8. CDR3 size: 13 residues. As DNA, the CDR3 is TGTGCCAGCAATACCGGGACAGTGGACATTCAGTACTTC. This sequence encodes CASNTGTVDIQYF.

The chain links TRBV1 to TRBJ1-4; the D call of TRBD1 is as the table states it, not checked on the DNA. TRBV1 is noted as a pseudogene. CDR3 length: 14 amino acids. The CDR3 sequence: CTSAWTVSREKLFF. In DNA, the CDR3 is TGCACCAGCGCCTGGACAGTGTCGCGTGAAAAACTGTTTTTT.

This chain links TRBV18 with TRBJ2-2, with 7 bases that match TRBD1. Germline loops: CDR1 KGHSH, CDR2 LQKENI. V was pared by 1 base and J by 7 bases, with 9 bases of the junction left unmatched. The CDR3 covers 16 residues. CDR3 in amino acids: CASSPRNRGSDGELFF. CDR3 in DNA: TGTGCCAGCTCACCACGGAACAGGGGAAGTGACGGGGAGCTGTTTTTT.

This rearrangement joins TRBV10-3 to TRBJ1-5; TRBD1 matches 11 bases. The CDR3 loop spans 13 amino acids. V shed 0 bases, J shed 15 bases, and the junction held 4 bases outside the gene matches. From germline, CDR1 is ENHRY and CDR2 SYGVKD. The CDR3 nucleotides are TGTGCCATCAGTGAGTCGGAAGGGACAGGGGGGCATTTT. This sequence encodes CAISESEGTGGHF.

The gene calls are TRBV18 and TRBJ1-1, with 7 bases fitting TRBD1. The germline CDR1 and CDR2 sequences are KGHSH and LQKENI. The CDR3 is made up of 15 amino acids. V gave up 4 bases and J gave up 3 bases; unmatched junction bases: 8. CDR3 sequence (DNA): TGTGCCAGCTCACTACGACCGGGACAGTACACTGAAGCTTTCTTT. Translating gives CASSLRPGQYTEAFF. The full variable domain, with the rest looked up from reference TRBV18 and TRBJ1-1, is NAGVMQNPRHLVRRRGQEARLRCSPMKGHSHVYWYRQLPEEGLKFMVYLQKENIIDESGMPKERFSAEFPKEGPSILRIQQVVRGDSAAYFCASSLRPGQYTEAFFGQGTRLTVV.

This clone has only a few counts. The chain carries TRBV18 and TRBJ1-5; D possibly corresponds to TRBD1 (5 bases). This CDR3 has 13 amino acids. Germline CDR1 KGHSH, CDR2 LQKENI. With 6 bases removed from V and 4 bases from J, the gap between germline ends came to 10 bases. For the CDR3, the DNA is TGTGCCAGCTCGGGGGGGGGAAATCAGCCCCAGCATTTT. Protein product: CASSGGGNQPQHF.

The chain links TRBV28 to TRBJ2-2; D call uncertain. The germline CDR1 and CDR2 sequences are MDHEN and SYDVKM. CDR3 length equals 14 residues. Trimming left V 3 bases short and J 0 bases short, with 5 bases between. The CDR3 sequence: CASSLRTNTGELFF. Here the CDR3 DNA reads TGTGCCAGCAGTTTGCGGACGAACACCGGGGAGCTGTTTTTT.

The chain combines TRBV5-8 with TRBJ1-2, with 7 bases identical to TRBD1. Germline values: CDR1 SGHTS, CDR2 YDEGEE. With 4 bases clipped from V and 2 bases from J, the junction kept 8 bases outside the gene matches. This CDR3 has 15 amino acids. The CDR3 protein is CASSPGTASNYGYTF. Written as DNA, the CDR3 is TGTGCCAGCAGCCCGGGGACAGCCTCGAACTATGGCTACACCTTC.

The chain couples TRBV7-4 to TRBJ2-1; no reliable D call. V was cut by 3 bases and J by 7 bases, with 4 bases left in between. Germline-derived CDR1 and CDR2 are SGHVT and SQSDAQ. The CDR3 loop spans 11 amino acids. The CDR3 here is CASSLLNEQFF. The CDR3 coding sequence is TGTGCCAGCAGCTTGTTAAATGAGCAGTTCTTC.

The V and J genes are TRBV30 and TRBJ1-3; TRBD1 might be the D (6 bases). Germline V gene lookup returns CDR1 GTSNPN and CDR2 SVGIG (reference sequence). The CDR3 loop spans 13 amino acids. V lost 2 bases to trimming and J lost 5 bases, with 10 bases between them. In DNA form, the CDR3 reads TGTGCCTGGAGTAGGACAGAAAGAAACACCATATATTTT. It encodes CAWSRTERNTIYF.

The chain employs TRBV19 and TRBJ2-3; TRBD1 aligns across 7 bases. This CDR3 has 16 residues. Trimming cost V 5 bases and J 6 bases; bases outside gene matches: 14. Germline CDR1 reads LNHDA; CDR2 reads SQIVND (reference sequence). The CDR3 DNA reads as TGTGCCAGTAGTCCACGGGACAGCCTTTCCTGGGATACGCAGTATTTT. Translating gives CASSPRDSLSWDTQYF.